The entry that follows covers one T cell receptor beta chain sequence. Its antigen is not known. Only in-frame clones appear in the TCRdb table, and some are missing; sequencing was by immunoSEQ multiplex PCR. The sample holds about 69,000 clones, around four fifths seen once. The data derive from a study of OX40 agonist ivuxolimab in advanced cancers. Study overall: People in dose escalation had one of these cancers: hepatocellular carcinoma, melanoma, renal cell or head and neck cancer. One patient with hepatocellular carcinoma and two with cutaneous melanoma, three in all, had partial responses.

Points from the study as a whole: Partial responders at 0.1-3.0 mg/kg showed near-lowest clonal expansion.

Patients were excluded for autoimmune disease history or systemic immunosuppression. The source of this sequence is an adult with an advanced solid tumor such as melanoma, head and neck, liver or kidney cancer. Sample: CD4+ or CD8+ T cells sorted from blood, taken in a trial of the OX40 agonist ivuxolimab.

The CDR3 loop is CASSYDAGAGGTQYF. The CDR3 nucleotides are TGTGCCAGCAGTTACGACGCGGGAGCGGGAGGTACGCAGTATTTT. This sequence joins TRBV6-5 and TRBJ2-3, with 9 bases that match TRBD2. CDR3 size: 15 residues. V shed 2 bases and J 8 bases; nucleotides not matched to a gene: 8. The germline CDR1 and CDR2 sequences are MNHEY and SVGAGI.